These 9 T cell receptor beta chains share one sample of origin, sequenced in a study of cytomegalovirus exposure and HLA in healthy donors. This PCR relied on a set of 60 Vbeta primers and 13 Jbeta primers. This table comes from immunoSEQ multiplex PCR, and its TCRdb copy is limited to in-frame clones, with some not included. The sample has some 150,000 clones, 74% seen once. Sequenced input: PBMCs. The receptors were sampled from a young man in good health and CMV-seropositive.

CDR3 loop: CASSPDTNTEAFF. The CDR3 nucleotides read TGTGCCAGCAGTCCCGACACTAACACTGAAGCTTTCTTT. The chain couples TRBV2 to TRBJ1-1; D not resolved. V was pared by 5 bases and J by 2 bases, with 9 bases between. CDR1 and CDR2 (germline): SNHLY, FYNNEI. The CDR3 loop spans 13 amino acids. Filled out from reference TRBV2 and TRBJ1-1, the complete variable domain reads EPEVTQTPSHQVTQMGQEVILRCVPISNHLYFYWYRQILGQKVEFLVSFYNNEISEKSEIFDDQFSVERPDGSNFTLKIRSTKLEDSAMYFCASSPDTNTEAFFGQGTRLTVV.

The chain is built from TRBV7-2 and TRBJ2-2; D not certain. The CDR3 has 15 amino acids. Per germline, CDR1 SGHTA and CDR2 FQGNSA. V was cut by 2 bases and J by 4 bases, with 11 bases left in between. As DNA, the CDR3 is TGTGCCAGCAGCTTAAATTTCGGGTTCACCGGGGAGCTGTTTTTT. Translating it yields CASSLNFGFTGELFF.

The genes are TRBV29-1 and TRBJ1-2, with D perhaps matching TRBD1 (5 bases). The CDR3 runs 14 residues. Looked up from germline, CDR1 is SQVTM and CDR2 is ANQGSEA. The V end was cut by 4 bases, the J end by 3 bases, with 15 bases between. The CDR3 DNA sequence: TGCAGCGTTGTTTCGCCAGGGTTGGACTATGGCTACACCTTC. It codes for CSVVSPGLDYGYTF.

The chain combines TRBV18 with TRBJ1-5; 7 bases agree with TRBD1. With 1 base clipped from V and 3 bases from J, the junction kept 3 bases outside the gene matches. The CDR3 is made up of 15 amino acids. Germline-derived CDR1 and CDR2 are KGHSH and LQKENI. CDR3 DNA sequence: TGTGCCAGCTCACCACAGACAGGGAACAATCAGCCCCAGCATTTT. This sequence encodes CASSPQTGNNQPQHF.

This clone occurred once. This chain joins TRBV5-4 and TRBJ1-5, with unresolved D. There are 12 residues in the CDR3. V shed 0 bases and J shed 9 bases, with 7 bases lying between them. The germline V gene has CDR1 SGHNT and CDR2 YYREEE (reference sequence). CDR3 nucleotides: TGTGCCAGCAGCTTGGCCCTAGGGCCCCAGCATTTT. Translating gives CASSLALGPQHF. The entire variable domain, with the rest obtained from reference TRBV5-4 and TRBJ1-5, is as follows: ETGVTQSPTHLIKTRGQQVTLRCSSQSGHNTVSWYQQALGQGPQFIFQYYREEENGRGNFPPRFSGLQFPNYSSELNVNALELDDSALYLCASSLALGPQHFGDGTRLSIL.

The rearrangement uses TRBV4-3 and TRBJ2-1, with TRBD2 matching over 14 bases. V shed 4 bases and J 2 bases; nucleotides not matched to a gene: 7. The CDR3 is made up of 18 amino acids. Germline values: CDR1 LGHNA, CDR2 YSLEER. The CDR3: CASSPGTSGSSTYNEQFF. DNA of the CDR3: TGCGCCAGCAGCCCCGGGACTAGCGGGAGCTCAACCTACAATGAGCAGTTCTTC.

This sequence joins TRBV6-1 and TRBJ2-5, with TRBD2 matching over 9 bases. The DNA end is a closer match to TRBJ2-7, so the J assignment may be wrong. The length of the CDR3 is 15 residues. Germline CDR1 is MNHNS and CDR2 is SASEGT. The DNA of the CDR3 is TGTGCCAGCAGTGAAGCGAGCGGGAGGTCCTACGAGCAGTACTTC. This codes for CASSEASGRSYEQYF.

This clone showed up just a few times. This rearrangement joins TRBV5-6 to TRBJ2-7; D is unresolved. CDR1 is SGHDT and CDR2 is YYEEEE in the germline V gene. V was clipped by 0 bases and J by 0 bases, with 13 bases between them. The CDR3 runs to 16 residues. DNA of the CDR3: TGTGCCAGCAGCTTGGTCGGTGCCTTAAGCTCCTACGAGCAGTACTTC. This translates into CASSLVGALSSYEQYF.

This sequence joins TRBV28 and TRBJ1-6; perhaps TRBD1 as D (6 bases). CDR3 length equals 12 residues. Germline loops: CDR1 MDHEN, CDR2 SYDVKM. V lost 3 bases and J lost 19, with 16 bases in between. The DNA for the CDR3 is TGTGCCAGCAGTTTCGGTACAGGGCCGTTACACTTT. This translates into CASSFGTGPLHF.